This is a list of T cell receptor beta chains from one sample in a study of cytomegalovirus exposure and HLA in healthy donors. Produced via immunoSEQ multiplex PCR; TCRdb's table is partial and in-frame only. In the table there are some 150,000 clones, 60% to 80% of which are singletons. The source material was PBMCs. Every receptor here comes from a man aged 25-45 years in good health and CMV-seropositive. Each CDR3 is given with its conserved first and last residue. The D gene is left open where the match is weak. Clone size is given for some rows only: seen once, a few or many times, or a class if the clone is expanded.

abundance	v_gene	j_gene	d_gene	CDR3aa	CDR3nt
NA	TRBV2	TRBJ2-4	NA	CASTGERSKNIQYF	TGTGCCAGCACAGGGGAGCGGTCCAAAAACATTCAGTACTTC
NA	TRBV15	TRBJ2-7	NA	CATSNGGTATYEQYF	TGTGCCACCAGCAACGGCGGGACAGCGACCTACGAGCAGTACTTC
NA	TRBV27	TRBJ2-7	TRBD2	CASSLLAGAYEQYF	TGTGCCAGCAGTTTGCTAGCGGGAGCTTACGAGCAGTACTTC
once	TRBV7-9	TRBJ2-1	TRBD1	CASSLPAGTGYAYNEQFF	TGTGCCAGCAGCTTACCTGCCGGGACAGGCTACGCCTACAATGAGCAGTTCTTC
NA	TRBV7-2	TRBJ1-3	NA	CASSSHRTPSGNTIYF	TGTGCCAGCAGCTCTCACAGGACCCCATCTGGAAACACCATATATTTT
NA	TRBV4-2	TRBJ2-1	NA	CASSQVNTGEGNEQFF	TGTGCCAGCAGCCAAGTAAATACCGGAGAAGGCAATGAGCAGTTCTTC
few	TRBV2	TRBJ2-7	TRBD2	CASSESLSGRGYEQYF	TGTGCCAGCAGTGAATCCCTGAGCGGGAGGGGATACGAGCAGTACTTC
NA	TRBV18	TRBJ1-1	NA	CASSTGGDTEAFF	TGTGCCAGCTCGACTGGCGGTGACACTGAAGCTTTCTTT
few	TRBV11-2	TRBJ2-5	NA	CASSLAVEVETQYF	TGTGCCAGCAGCTTAGCCGTGGAGGTAGAGACCCAGTACTTC
NA	TRBV10-3	TRBJ1-5	NA	CAIRATGSGNQPQHF	TGTGCCATCAGGGCTACAGGGTCGGGCAATCAGCCCCAGCATTTT
NA	TRBV28	TRBJ1-3	NA	CASTSTDNTIYF	TGTGCCAGCACCTCCACAGACAACACCATATATTTT
NA	TRBV18	TRBJ2-1	TRBD2	CASSPPGLAGGNNEQFF	TGTGCCAGCTCACCACCGGGACTAGCGGGAGGAAACAATGAGCAGTTCTTC
NA	TRBV7-8	TRBJ1-4	NA	CASSTRQATGEKLFF	TGTGCCAGCAGCACCCGACAGGCCACGGGTGAAAAACTGTTTTTT
NA	TRBV7-6	TRBJ2-1	TRBD1	CASSSDRSSYNEQFF	TGTGCCAGCAGCTCGGACAGGAGCTCCTACAATGAGCAGTTCTTC
NA	TRBV5-1	TRBJ2-7	TRBD1	CASSFATGADEQYF	TGCGCCAGCAGCTTTGCGACAGGGGCCGACGAGCAGTACTTC
NA	TRBV18	TRBJ2-2	NA	CASSPQATGTGELFF	TGTGCCAGCTCACCACAAGCCACAGGCACCGGGGAGCTGTTTTTT
once	TRBV5-1	TRBJ2-2	TRBD1	CASVVGVTGDTGELFF	TGCGCCAGCGTAGTAGGTGTGACAGGGGACACCGGGGAGCTGTTTTTT
few	TRBV14	TRBJ2-3	TRBD2	CASSQDPGLAGARDTQYF	TGTGCCAGCAGCCAAGACCCCGGACTAGCGGGAGCTAGAGATACGCAGTATTTT
NA	TRBV4-1	TRBJ2-1	TRBD2	CASSQEQVAGGLQFF	TGCGCCAGCAGCCAAGAACAAGTGGCGGGAGGTTTGCAGTTCTTC
NA	TRBV4-2	TRBJ2-1	NA	CASSQDQRSEQFF	TGTGCCAGCAGCCAAGATCAGCGAAGTGAGCAGTTCTTC
NA	TRBV29-1	TRBJ2-2	TRBD1	CSAWEQGVSGELFF	TGCAGCGCGTGGGAACAGGGGGTTTCCGGGGAGCTGTTTTTT
once	TRBV6-1	TRBJ2-5	NA	CASSAGLQETQYF	TGTGCCAGCAGTGCAGGGTTACAAGAGACCCAGTACTTC
NA	TRBV7-2	TRBJ2-5	NA	CASSLSTQQAQETQYF	TGTGCCAGCAGCCTATCAACCCAACAGGCACAAGAGACCCAGTACTTC
NA	TRBV5-1	TRBJ2-5	TRBD1	CASSLARGLETQYF	TGCGCCAGCAGCTTGGCCAGGGGGCTGGAGACCCAGTACTTC
NA	TRBV19	TRBJ1-4	TRBD1	CASRTGQGLYEKLFF	TGTGCCAGTAGGACCGGACAGGGCCTATATGAAAAACTGTTTTTT
NA	TRBV6-6	TRBJ2-7	NA	CASSTLAGATEQYF	TGTGCCAGCAGCACCCTCGCGGGGGCGACCGAGCAGTACTTC
once	TRBV10-3	TRBJ2-1	TRBD2	CAISEPRGIAGGAVGEQFF	TGTGCCATCAGTGAACCGAGGGGGATAGCGGGAGGGGCCGTCGGTGAGCAGTTCTTC
few	TRBV6-6	TRBJ2-2	NA	CASTLGAGDTGELFF	TGTGCCAGCACCTTAGGGGCAGGGGACACCGGGGAGCTGTTTTTT
NA	TRBV5-6	TRBJ2-2	NA	CASSLGEFDTGELFF	TGTGCCAGCAGCTTGGGAGAGTTCGACACCGGGGAGCTGTTTTTT
NA	TRBV27	TRBJ2-3	TRBD1	CASSPPTGGTDTQYF	TGTGCCAGCAGTCCCCCGACAGGGGGCACAGATACGCAGTATTTT